Presented here are 30 T cell receptor beta chains from one specimen sequenced in a study of cytomegalovirus exposure and HLA in healthy donors. 13 Jbeta primers and 60 Vbeta primers were used for the PCR. Only in-frame clones appear in the TCRdb table, and some are missing; sequencing was by immunoSEQ multiplex PCR. The table lists approximately 150,000 clones, roughly 84% of them singletons. Sequencing input: PBMCs. These receptors were taken from a man younger than 40 in good health and CMV-seronegative.

This chain joins TRBV12-5 and TRBJ2-1; TRBD2 agrees at 8 bases. Trimming removed 4 bases from V and 5 bases from J; junction bases left unmatched: 10. Germline CDR1 LGHNT, CDR2 FRNRAP. This CDR3 has 16 residues. The CDR3 reads CASGSFSGAPHNEQFF. Written as DNA, the CDR3 is TGTGCTAGTGGTTCTTTTAGCGGGGCCCCCCACAATGAGCAGTTCTTC.

In this sample, this clone turned up a few times. This rearrangement joins TRBV6-1 to TRBJ1-6; no firm D call. The CDR3 is 15 residues long. Germline CDR1 is MNHNS and CDR2 is SASEGT. V was cut by 4 bases and J by 10 bases, with 17 bases left in between. The CDR3: CASSGARRDGSPLHF. The CDR3 DNA reads TGTGCCAGCAGTGGGGCTCGGAGGGATGGGTCACCCCTCCACTTT.

This chain uses TRBV5-1 with TRBJ2-5; TRBD2 agrees at 9 bases. The J call is doubtful: the DNA matches TRBJ2-7 better. Germline V gives CDR1 SGHRS, CDR2 YFSETQ. The CDR3 is 16 amino acids. DNA of the CDR3: TGCGCCAGCAGCTTGTATGGCCTAGCGGGAACCTACGAGCAGTACTTC. Protein product: CASSLYGLAGTYEQYF.

This clone turned up a few times. This sequence joins TRBV5-1 and TRBJ2-5, with 7 bases aligning to TRBD2. Trimming took 2 bases from V and 2 from J; bases not matched to a gene: 6. This CDR3 is 15 amino acids long. Germline CDR1 SGHRS, CDR2 YFSETQ. CDR3 DNA: TGCGCCAGCAGCTTTGGGGGGGGTCCTCAAGAGACCCAGTACTTC. Translating gives CASSFGGGPQETQYF.

This clone has just a few counts. This chain uses TRBV18 with TRBJ1-6; no definite D call. The V end was cut by 3 bases, the J end by 8 bases, with 11 bases between. In germline, CDR1 is KGHSH, CDR2 LQKENI. CDR3 size: 14 residues. CDR3 residues: CASSPLRVDSPLHF. CDR3 in DNA: TGTGCCAGCTCACCTCTTCGGGTGGATTCACCCCTCCACTTT.

In the case of this clone: This sample includes further DNA sequences coding for the same CDR3. The chain uses TRBV5-6 and TRBJ1-2, with a possible D match to TRBD1 (5 bases). The length of the CDR3 is 14 residues. Trimming took off 0 bases at V and 4 bases at J, with 10 bases between the two ends. Germline V gene sequence: CDR1 SGHDT, CDR2 YYEEEE. CDR3 in amino acids: CASSLGQSFYGYTF. DNA of the CDR3: TGTGCCAGCAGCTTGGGACAGTCTTTCTATGGCTACACCTTC.

The rearrangement uses TRBV5-1 and TRBJ2-7; 12 bases agree with TRBD2. This CDR3 spans 17 amino acids. The germline gives CDR1 SGHRS, CDR2 YFSETQ. Germline trimming cut 4 bases from V and 5 bases from J; bases unmatched to any gene: 13. In DNA form, the CDR3 reads TGCGCCAGCAGCGTGAGACTAGCGGGAGAACGACCTCACGAGCAGTACTTC. Translated, it gives CASSVRLAGERPHEQYF.

The chain employs TRBV6-1 and TRBJ2-7, with 10 bases aligning to TRBD2. The length of the CDR3 is 17 residues. The ends lost 0 bases at V and 2 bases at J; junction bases unmatched: 7. Germline CDR1 is MNHNS and CDR2 is SASEGT. The CDR3 is CASSEALLAGSTYEQYF. In DNA, the CDR3 is TGTGCCAGCAGTGAAGCGCTACTAGCGGGGTCTACCTACGAGCAGTACTTC.

The chain employs TRBV5-1 and TRBJ2-3, with D unresolved. With 0 bases removed from V and 2 bases from J, the gap between germline ends came to 7 bases. The CDR3 runs 14 residues. CDR1 SGHRS and CDR2 YFSETQ come from the germline V gene. CDR3: CASSLDRYTDTQYF. As DNA, the CDR3 is TGCGCCAGCAGCTTGGACAGATACACAGATACGCAGTATTTT.

This clone was counted once. The chain employs TRBV7-9 and TRBJ1-2; no clear D gene. Trimming removed 5 bases at V and 4 bases at J, with 23 bases between. This CDR3 region has 17 residues. The germline CDR1 and CDR2 sequences are SEHNR and FQNEAQ (reference sequence). In DNA form, the CDR3 reads TGTGCCAGCAGCCCTCGGCAGGCCCCTTTTATGAGCTATGGCTACACCTTC. This gives the protein CASSPRQAPFMSYGYTF. The entire variable domain, with the rest obtained from reference TRBV7-9 and TRBJ1-2, is as follows: DTGVSQNPRHKITKRGQNVTFRCDPISEHNRLYWYRQTLGQGPEFLTYFQNEAQLEKSRLLSDRFSAERPKGSFSTLEIQRTEQGDSAMYLCASSPRQAPFMSYGYTFGSGTRLTVV.

The chain joins TRBV27 to TRBJ2-7; 7 nucleotides match TRBD1. V trimming: 5 bases; J trimming: 4 bases; junction bases outside the gene matches: 8. The CDR3 has 14 amino acids. In germline, CDR1 is MNHEY, CDR2 SMNVEV (reference sequence). Here the CDR3 DNA reads TGTGCCAGCAGTCTCACAGGGGCCGCATACGAGCAGTACTTC. It codes for CASSLTGAAYEQYF.

V gene TRBV4-1 combines with J gene TRBJ2-7; 9 nucleotides line up with TRBD2. CDR3 size: 16 residues. The trim removed 0 bases at V and 3 bases at J, leaving 6 bases unmatched. Germline V lookup: CDR1 MGHRA, CDR2 YSYEKL. The DNA of the CDR3 is TGCGCCAGCAGCCAAGATATAGCGGGAGTTGGCTACGAGCAGTACTTC. Its translation is CASSQDIAGVGYEQYF.

This clone was detected only a few times. The chain has TRBV6-4 and TRBJ2-1; no definite D call. Germline V gives CDR1 MRHNA, CDR2 SNTAGT. V was clipped by 6 bases and J by 4 bases, with 10 bases between them. CDR3 size: 13 residues. The CDR3 nucleotides are TGTGCCAGCAGCAGTCTCCCATACAATGAGCAGTTCTTC. It translates to CASSSLPYNEQFF.

The chain carries TRBV11-1 and TRBJ2-3, with 7 bases matching TRBD2. The V and J ends lost 1 base and 1 base, in that order; junction bases with no gene match: 8. CDR3 length: 17 amino acids. Germline assignment: CDR1 SGHAT and CDR2 FQDESV (reference sequence). The CDR3 loop reads CASSLGLKRDGTDTQYF. DNA of the CDR3: TGTGCCAGCAGCTTAGGACTAAAGCGGGACGGCACAGATACGCAGTATTTT.

This chain links TRBV7-2 with TRBJ2-1; tentative D call: TRBD1 (7 bases). Looked up from germline, CDR1 is SGHTA and CDR2 is FQGNSA. The germline V and J ends were trimmed by 5 bases and 4 bases, with 15 bases remaining between them. This CDR3 contains 15 residues. This CDR3 reads CASSPGGSHYNEQFF. The DNA of the CDR3 is TGTGCCAGCAGCCCAGGGGGGTCCCATTACAATGAGCAGTTCTTC.

The gene calls are TRBV30 and TRBJ2-1, with TRBD2 as a possible D gene (5 bases). Trimming pared 0 bases from V and 6 bases from J, leaving 12 bases between. The CDR3 is 14 amino acids. Germline CDR1 is GTSNPN and CDR2 is SVGIG (reference sequence). CDR3 DNA sequence: TGTGCCTGGAGTGTTTTTTCGGGGAGCAATGAGCAGTTCTTC. Amino acids: CAWSVFSGSNEQFF.

This clone appeared a few times. The V and J genes are TRBV9 and TRBJ1-5; a possible D gene is TRBD1 (5 bases). This CDR3 is built from 16 residues. The germline gives CDR1 SGDLS, CDR2 YYNGEE. V dropped 2 bases and J dropped 5 bases, with 17 bases sitting between them. The CDR3 DNA reads as TGTGCCAGCAGCGTCGACAGAAATTCGGGTTATCAGCCCCAGCATTTT. It specifies CASSVDRNSGYQPQHF.

The V call is TRBV25-1, the J call TRBJ1-1; unclear D gene. Germline V gene lookup returns CDR1 MGHDK and CDR2 SYGVNS. This CDR3 region has 15 residues. The V end lost 3 bases, the J end lost 2 bases, and 13 bases lay between the germline ends. CDR3 loop: CASSDYGEINTEAFF. The CDR3 region has the DNA TGTGCCAGCAGTGATTACGGAGAGATAAACACTGAAGCTTTCTTT.

This clone occurred once. Here the CDR3 DNA reads TGCGCCAGCAGCTTGAAAACAGGGTCTGACACTGAAGCTTTCTTT. This gives the protein CASSLKTGSDTEAFF. The V call is TRBV5-1, the J call TRBJ1-1, with a tentative D call TRBD1 (6 bases). The CDR3 covers 15 residues. Germline V gene lookup returns CDR1 SGHRS and CDR2 YFSETQ. Trimming cost V 1 base and J 3 bases, with 13 bases left between them.

The V gene is TRBV6-6, the J gene TRBJ1-1, with D perhaps TRBD1 (6 bases). CDR1 and CDR2 from the germline V gene are MNHNY and SVGAGI (reference sequence). Trimming removed 3 bases from V and 7 bases from J, with 12 bases in between. The CDR3 covers 13 residues. CDR3 coding DNA: TGTGCCAGCAGTTATGGGGACACTATTGAAGCTTTCTTT. Residues: CASSYGDTIEAFF.

V usage is TRBV5-1 and J usage is TRBJ2-1, with 10 bases that match TRBD2. The CDR3 loop spans 16 amino acids. V trimming: 1 base; J trimming: 3 bases; junction bases outside the gene matches: 4. Germline values: CDR1 SGHRS, CDR2 YFSETQ. CDR3 in DNA: TGCGCCAGCAGCTTGAGGGTAGCGGGGGGCTACAATGAGCAGTTCTTC. Its translation: CASSLRVAGGYNEQFF.

The gene calls are TRBV14 and TRBJ2-3, with 12 bases matching TRBD2. This CDR3 is built from 16 residues. The trim removed 4 bases at V and 6 bases at J, leaving 8 bases unmatched. The germline CDR1 and CDR2 sequences are SGHDN and FVKESK. CDR3 sequence (DNA): TGTGCCAGCAGCCCCGGACTAGCGGGAACGACGGATACGCAGTATTTT. It encodes CASSPGLAGTTDTQYF.

The chain has TRBV6-5 and TRBJ1-5, with D perhaps matching TRBD1 (5 bases). The CDR3 has 15 amino acids. Germline V lookup: CDR1 MNHEY, CDR2 SVGAGI. V was shortened by 6 bases and J by 2 bases, with 14 bases between the two germline ends. CDR3 protein: CASRHGGDGNQPQHF. For the CDR3, the DNA is TGTGCCAGCAGACACGGGGGAGACGGCAATCAGCCCCAGCATTTT.

The CDR3 sequence: CASSSSDRARETQYF. The DNA for the CDR3 is TGTGCCAGCAGCTCATCGGACAGGGCTAGAGAGACCCAGTACTTC. The chain has TRBV9 and TRBJ2-5, with 8 bases aligning to TRBD1. This CDR3 contains 15 residues. Trimming cost V 4 bases and J 4 bases; bases outside gene matches: 9. CDR1 is SGDLS and CDR2 is YYNGEE in the germline V gene. The whole variable domain, filled in from reference TRBV9 and TRBJ2-5, reads DSGVTQTPKHLITATGQRVTLRCSPRSGDLSVYWYQQSLDQGLQFLIQYYNGEERAKGNILERFSAQQFPDLHSELNLSSLELGDSALYFCASSSSDRARETQYFGPGTRLLVL.

The rearrangement uses TRBV7-9 and TRBJ1-2; TRBD1 aligns across 7 bases. The CDR3 is made up of 14 amino acids. The junction had 8 bases not matched to a gene; V was cut back by 4 bases and J by 6 bases. The V gene's germline CDR1 is SEHNR and CDR2 FQNEAQ (reference sequence). The chain's CDR3 is CASSSLGRGHGYTF. In DNA, the CDR3 is TGTGCCAGCAGCTCACTAGGTAGGGGGCATGGCTACACCTTC.

The gene calls are TRBV4-1 and TRBJ1-5; 7 nucleotides line up with TRBD1. Germline CDR1 is MGHRA and CDR2 is YSYEKL. The J segment lost 0 bases and the V segment lost 0 bases, leaving 11 bases of the junction unmatched. This CDR3 has 19 residues. The CDR3 coding sequence is TGCGCCAGCAGCCAAGATAGAGGGGGCCAGTACTATAGCAATCAGCCCCAGCATTTT. It is translated as CASSQDRGGQYYSNQPQHF.

The genes are TRBV7-9 and TRBJ2-4; possibly TRBD1 for D (5 bases). The germline V gene encodes CDR1 SEHNR and CDR2 FQNEAQ (reference sequence). Deletions cut 1 base from V and 1 base from J, with 5 bases between. The CDR3 is made up of 14 amino acids. For the CDR3, the DNA is TGTGCCAGCAGCTTAGAGGGGGCCAAAAACATTCAGTACTTC. Translated: CASSLEGAKNIQYF.

The rearrangement links TRBV6-5 to TRBJ1-1, with 7 bases that match TRBD1. The length of the CDR3 is 13 residues. After removal of 6 bases from V and 1 base from J, the junction contained 2 bases not matched to a gene. In germline, CDR1 is MNHEY, CDR2 SVGAGI. DNA for the CDR3: TGTGCCAGCAGACGACAGGGGAACACTGAAGCTTTCTTT. Its translation: CASRRQGNTEAFF.

V usage is TRBV7-2 and J usage is TRBJ2-1, with a weak D call TRBD1 (5 bases). Germline values: CDR1 SGHTA, CDR2 FQGNSA. This CDR3 region has 15 residues. Trimming removed 5 bases from V and 4 bases from J, with 15 bases in between. Here the CDR3 DNA reads TGTGCCAGCAGCATTGGGGCCATCACTTACAATGAGCAGTTCTTC. Amino acids: CASSIGAITYNEQFF. The variable domain in full, completed from reference TRBV7-2 and TRBJ2-1, reads GAGVSQSPSNKVTEKGKDVELRCDPISGHTALYWYRQSLGQGLEFLIYFQGNSAPDKSGLPSDRFSAERTGGSVSTLTIQRTQQEDSAVYLCASSIGAITYNEQFFGPGTRLTVL.

This chain links TRBV28 with TRBJ1-4; D may be TRBD1 (6 bases). V lost 6 bases to trimming and J lost 10 bases, with 12 bases between them. Germline V gene lookup returns CDR1 MDHEN and CDR2 SYDVKM. CDR3 length equals 12 residues. DNA for the CDR3: TGTGCCAGCAGGGCGGAAGGGGGAAAACTGTTTTTT. Protein product: CASRAEGGKLFF.